The clone carrying this TCR beta chain was recorded at least ten times. Arm-PCR of CDR3 regions and iRepertoire HTBI primers were used to build TCR beta libraries. TCRdb ran MiXCR on the multiplex PCR reads and lists one entry per CDR3 protein. The table shows under 450,000 distinct CDR3 sequences, with 20% to 25% occurring only once. The record originates from a study of regulatory T cells in long-lasting Graves disease. The CDR3 is 16 residues long. In germline, CDR1 is MDHEN, CDR2 SYDVKM. After removal of 7 bases from V and 0 bases from J, the junction contained 9 bases not matched to a gene. Time point in this sample: persistent/refractory GD, antithyroid drugs over 5 years with positive TRAb. Extracted PBMC RNA gave rise to the TCR library.

This TCR was sampled from a middle-aged woman with Graves disease. The gene calls are TRBV28 and TRBJ1-5; TRBD1 aligns across 7 bases. This sample comprised peripheral blood mononuclear cells (PBMCs), obtained when the disease was refractory, from a patient treated with antithyroid drugs. CDR3 bases: TGTGCCAGCACCCCAGGGACAGCATATAGCAATCAGCCCCAGCATTTT. Protein sequence: CASTPGTAYSNQPQHF. Based on the CDR3 plus reference TRBV28 and TRBJ1-5, the full variable domain is DVKVTQSSRYLVKRTGEKVFLECVQDMDHENMFWYRQDPGLGLRLIYFSYDVKMKEKGDIPEGYSVSREKKERFSLILESASTNQTSMYLCASTPGTAYSNQPQHFGDGTRLSIL.